This T cell receptor (beta chain) is from a study of T cells in localized non-small cell lung cancer. Findings of the study overall: Without multi-region sequencing, intratumor heterogeneity could not be excluded. Uninvolved adjacent lung, not tumor, had the highest T cell clonality. Out of the top 100 tumor clones, a median around 50 were seen in adjacent lung. A raised T cell density in blood coincided with lengthier overall survival.

Turning to this clone: The antigen remains unidentified.

Unmatched junction bases numbered 10, after V lost 4 bases and J lost 7 bases. Germline CDR1 SGHTA, CDR2 FQGTGA. This CDR3 region has 16 residues. Produced via immunoSEQ multiplex PCR; TCRdb's table is partial and in-frame only. This sample yields over 65,000 clones, of which about four fifths are seen a single time; about 1.5% belongs to the top ten. This receptor was obtained from an older female donor with stage I lung adenocarcinoma. The starting material was peripheral blood, obtained before any cancer treatment. V and J are TRBV7-3 and TRBJ2-1; 10 positions match TRBD1. In DNA, the CDR3 is TGTGCCAGCAGCTCGACAGGGGGCGCGGGAATGAATGAGCAGTTCTTC. Encoded protein: CASSSTGGAGMNEQFF.